The rows below give T cell receptor beta chains drawn from one sample of a study of shared clonotypes between healthy human individuals. Clones were sequenced by immunoSEQ multiplex PCR, and TCRdb holds only the in-frame ones, with some missing. This table holds millions of clones, about 95% found once. Input material: naive CD8+ T cells sorted from blood. Every receptor here comes from a man aged 18 to 30 in good health. Each CDR3 is given with its conserved first and last residue. The D gene is left open where the match is weak. Clone size is stated in some rows and not others, as once, few, many or a class when expanded.

D	V	size	length	J	CDR3	DNA
TRBD2	TRBV5-6	NA	13	TRBJ2-5	CASSWSGGETQYF	TGTGCCAGCAGTTGGAGCGGGGGAGAGACCCAGTACTTC
NA	TRBV7-9	few	14	TRBJ2-5	CASSLSGNQETQYF	TGTGCCAGCAGCTTATCAGGGAACCAAGAGACCCAGTACTTC
NA	TRBV4-2	NA	12	TRBJ1-1	CASSQVGTEAFF	TGTGCCAGCAGCCAAGTGGGAACTGAAGCTTTCTTT
NA	TRBV10-1	NA	13	TRBJ1-6	CASPEDSNSPLHF	TGCGCCAGTCCGGAGGACTCTAATTCACCCCTCCACTTT
TRBD1	TRBV7-9	NA	17	TRBJ1-5	CASSLGYRGQGNQPQHF	TGTGCCAGCAGCTTAGGGTACAGGGGGCAGGGCAATCAGCCCCAGCATTTT
TRBD1	TRBV19	NA	15	TRBJ1-5	CASSMTGASNQPQHF	TGTGCCAGTAGTATGACAGGGGCGAGCAATCAGCCCCAGCATTTT
TRBD1	TRBV6-6	once	15	TRBJ2-5	CASSYTGGMGETQYF	TGTGCCAGCAGTTACACAGGGGGCATGGGAGAGACCCAGTACTTC
NA	TRBV6-6	NA	15	TRBJ2-5	CASSYRGRGQETQYF	TGTGCCAGCAGTTACAGGGGACGGGGGCAAGAGACCCAGTACTTC
TRBD1	TRBV25-1	NA	13	TRBJ1-1	CASSGNRGPEAFF	TGTGCCAGCAGTGGTAACAGGGGGCCTGAAGCTTTCTTT
TRBD2	TRBV7-6	NA	17	TRBJ2-3	CASSPSGGAPGTDTQYF	TGTGCCAGCAGCCCTAGCGGGGGGGCCCCGGGCACAGATACGCAGTATTTT
TRBD2	TRBV28	once	13	TRBJ2-7	CASSLLAGNEQYF	TGTGCCAGCAGTTTACTAGCGGGGAACGAGCAGTACTTC
NA	TRBV27	once	13	TRBJ2-2	CASSLASPGELFF	TGTGCCAGCAGCTTAGCGTCGCCCGGGGAGCTGTTTTTT
TRBD1	TRBV2	NA	15	TRBJ1-4	CASSLSGTENEKLFF	TGTGCCAGCAGCCTAAGTGGGACAGAGAATGAAAAACTGTTTTTT
TRBD1	TRBV28	NA	14	TRBJ2-7	CASSPTGGSYEQYF	TGTGCCAGCAGTCCAACAGGGGGCAGCTACGAGCAGTACTTC
TRBD1	TRBV10-1	once	14	TRBJ2-7	CASSGQGRSYEQYF	TGCGCCAGCAGCGGACAGGGCCGATCCTACGAGCAGTACTTC
NA	TRBV9	NA	16	TRBJ2-7	CASSVEWGGPNYEQYF	TGTGCCAGCAGCGTAGAATGGGGCGGGCCGAACTACGAGCAGTACTTC
NA	TRBV7-9	NA	16	TRBJ2-2	CASSLEDSPNTGELFF	TGTGCCAGCAGCCTAGAGGACAGCCCGAACACCGGGGAGCTGTTTTTT
NA	TRBV14	NA	10	TRBJ2-7	CASSRYEQYF	TGTGCCAGCAGCCGCTACGAGCAGTACTTC
TRBD1	TRBV6-6	NA	16	TRBJ2-5	CASSYSRTGTEETQYF	TGTGCCAGCAGTTACTCCCGGACAGGGACGGAAGAGACCCAGTACTTC
TRBD1	TRBV4-1	NA	17	TRBJ2-7	CASSLGQGAYGSYEQYF	TGCGCCAGCAGCCTGGGACAGGGGGCATATGGGTCCTACGAGCAGTACTTC
NA	TRBV4-2	NA	15	TRBJ2-2	CASSLGLPGSGELFF	TGTGCCAGCAGCTTGGGACTTCCTGGATCCGGGGAGCTGTTTTTT
TRBD2	TRBV30	NA	17	TRBJ2-4	CAWSVQEAGVGKNIQYF	TGTGCCTGGAGTGTACAAGAGGCGGGAGTGGGCAAAAACATTCAGTACTTC